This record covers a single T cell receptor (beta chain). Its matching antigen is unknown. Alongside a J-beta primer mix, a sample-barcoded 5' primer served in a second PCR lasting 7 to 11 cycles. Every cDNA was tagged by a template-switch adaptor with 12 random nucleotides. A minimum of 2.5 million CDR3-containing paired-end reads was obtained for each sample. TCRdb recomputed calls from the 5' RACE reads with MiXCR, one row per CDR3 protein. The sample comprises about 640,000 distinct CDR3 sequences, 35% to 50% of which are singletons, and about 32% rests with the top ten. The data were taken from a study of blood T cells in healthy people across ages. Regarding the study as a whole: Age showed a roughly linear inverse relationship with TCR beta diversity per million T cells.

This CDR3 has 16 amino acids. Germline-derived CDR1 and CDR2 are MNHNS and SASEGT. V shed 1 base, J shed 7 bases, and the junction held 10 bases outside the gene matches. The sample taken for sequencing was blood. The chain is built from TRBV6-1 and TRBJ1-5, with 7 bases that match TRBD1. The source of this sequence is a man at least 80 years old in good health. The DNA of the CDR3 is TGTGCCAGCAGTGAAGGGGGAGGGGGCCGGTACCAGCCCCAGCATTTT. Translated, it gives CASSEGGGGRYQPQHF.